This passage covers 29 T cell receptor beta chains from one sample sequenced in a study of T cells in localized non-small cell lung cancer. Assay: immunoSEQ multiplex PCR; the TCRdb copy retains only in-frame clones and omits some. The table lists approximately 64,000 clones, about 90% of them singletons. This material consisted of peripheral blood, taken before any cancer treatment. These receptors were obtained from a woman aged 40 to 75 with stage I lung adenocarcinoma.

The chain couples TRBV11-2 to TRBJ2-2, with D maybe TRBD1 (6 bases). Germline CDR1 SGHAT, CDR2 FQNNGV. The CDR3 consists of 15 residues. V lost 5 bases, J lost 0 bases, and 10 bases lay in between. In DNA form, the CDR3 reads TGTGCCAGCAGCCCAGACAGGCCGAACACCGGGGAGCTGTTTTTT. The encoded protein is CASSPDRPNTGELFF.

The rearrangement links TRBV12-5 to TRBJ2-1; TRBD2 matches at 11 bases. The CDR3 runs to 17 residues. Losses at the gene ends were 2 bases for V and 1 base for J; bases not matched to a gene: 4. CDR1 and CDR2 (germline): LGHNT, FRNRAP. The CDR3: CASGLMSSGRSYNEQFF. The CDR3 nucleotides are TGTGCTAGTGGTTTGATGTCTAGCGGGAGGTCCTACAATGAGCAGTTCTTC.

This chain connects TRBV30 to TRBJ2-3, with 7 bases lining up with TRBD1. Germline CDR1 is GTSNPN and CDR2 is SVGIG (reference sequence). This CDR3 has 15 amino acids. The V and J ends lost 4 bases and 4 bases, in that order; junction bases with no gene match: 11. The CDR3 region is CAWTIGDRMADTQYF. The CDR3 coding sequence is TGTGCCTGGACGATTGGGGACAGAATGGCAGATACGCAGTATTTT.

The rearrangement uses TRBV7-2 and TRBJ2-3, with 10 bases matching TRBD2. The J segment lost 5 bases and the V segment lost 7 bases, leaving 6 bases of the junction unmatched. The germline gives CDR1 SGHTA, CDR2 FQGNSA. This CDR3 is built from 14 residues. The CDR3 is CASKTLAGEDTQYF. The CDR3 DNA reads TGTGCCAGCAAAACCCTAGCGGGAGAAGATACGCAGTATTTT.

The chain links TRBV5-1 to TRBJ2-5; the D is unclear. Looked up from germline, CDR1 is SGHRS and CDR2 is YFSETQ. V shed 5 bases and J shed 4 bases, with 21 bases lying between them. The CDR3 has 16 residues. The CDR3 nucleotides are TGCGCCAGCAGGGGCGGTTCCACTGATGCTGGAGAGACCCAGTACTTC. Its protein product is CASRGGSTDAGETQYF.

The rearrangement links TRBV29-1 to TRBJ2-3; no firm D call. Trimming pared 4 bases from V and 0 bases from J, leaving 8 bases between. This CDR3 is 13 amino acids long. CDR1 is SQVTM and CDR2 is ANQGSEA in the germline V gene. CDR3 DNA: TGCAGCGTTGGGGTACAGAGCACAGATACGCAGTATTTT. Translation gives CSVGVQSTDTQYF.

The chain employs TRBV29-1 and TRBJ1-1; D possibly corresponds to TRBD1 (5 bases). V lost 2 bases to trimming and J lost 4 bases, with 14 bases between them. The germline V gene has CDR1 SQVTM and CDR2 ANQGSEA. The CDR3 is made up of 14 amino acids. The CDR3, as DNA: TGCAGCGTTGAATCGGATGGGGGGAGCACTGAAGCTTTCTTT. It codes for CSVESDGGSTEAFF. Based on the CDR3 plus reference TRBV29-1 and TRBJ1-1, the full variable domain is SAVISQKPSRDICQRGTSLTIQCQVDSQVTMMFWYRQQPGQSLTLIATANQGSEATYESGFVIDKFPISRPNLTFSTLTVSNMSPEDSSIYLCSVESDGGSTEAFFGQGTRLTVV.

In nucleotides, the CDR3 is TGTGCCAGCAGTTACTCGCTAGCGGGATCTGAGCAGTTCTTC. Translating it yields CASSYSLAGSEQFF. This chain joins TRBV6-5 and TRBJ2-1; 9 nucleotides agree with TRBD2. Germline loops: CDR1 MNHEY, CDR2 SVGAGI. V shed 0 bases and J 9 bases; nucleotides not matched to a gene: 3. This CDR3 spans 14 amino acids.

This chain connects TRBV27 to TRBJ2-2, with 8 bases identical to TRBD2. The V and J ends lost 3 bases and 7 bases, in that order; junction bases with no gene match: 13. CDR1 is MNHEY, CDR2 SMNVEV, per germline (reference sequence). The CDR3 sequence is 17 residues long. The CDR3 spells CASSFFQAGVDGGELFF. CDR3 coding DNA: TGTGCCAGCAGTTTTTTTCAAGCGGGGGTTGATGGCGGGGAGCTGTTTTTT.

The gene calls are TRBV7-2 and TRBJ1-1, with D possibly matching TRBD1 (5 bases). This CDR3 contains 11 residues. Germline lookup yields CDR1 SGHTA and CDR2 FQGNSA. Trimming removed 5 bases from V and 10 bases from J, with 11 bases in between. The CDR3 loop is CASSPNRLAFF. CDR3 in DNA: TGTGCCAGCAGCCCCAACAGGCTAGCTTTCTTT.

The genes are TRBV11-1 and TRBJ2-7; 7 bases are shared with TRBD1. Per the germline V gene, CDR1 is SGHAT and CDR2 is FQDESV (reference sequence). The CDR3 consists of 14 residues. V shed 4 bases and J 5 bases; nucleotides not matched to a gene: 8. The CDR3 DNA follows: TGTGCCAGCAGCTCCTCCGCCGACAGGGACGAGCAGTACTTC. Translation: CASSSSADRDEQYF.

This chain links TRBV28 with TRBJ2-2; the D is unclear. The length of the CDR3 is 14 residues. CDR1 MDHEN and CDR2 SYDVKM come from the germline V gene. V was clipped by 3 bases and J by 1 base, with 6 bases between them. The CDR3 sequence: CASSFGQNTGELFF. The CDR3 region has the DNA TGTGCCAGCAGTTTCGGGCAGAACACCGGGGAGCTGTTTTTT.

The chain employs TRBV4-1 and TRBJ2-1, with D hard to call. The V end lost 0 bases, the J end lost 3 bases, and 12 bases lay between the germline ends. The CDR3 loop spans 16 amino acids. The germline gives CDR1 MGHRA, CDR2 YSYEKL. CDR3 amino acids: CASSQEQRSGYNEQFF. CDR3 nucleotide sequence: TGCGCCAGCAGCCAAGAACAGAGATCCGGCTACAATGAGCAGTTCTTC.

This chain connects TRBV6-5 to TRBJ2-7, with D possibly matching TRBD1 (6 bases). This CDR3 spans 15 amino acids. The V end was cut by 6 bases, the J end by 0 bases, with 15 bases between. CDR1 is MNHEY, CDR2 SVGAGI, per germline. The CDR3 nucleotides are TGTGCCAGCAGACCCCTCAGGGGTAGCTCCTACGAGCAGTACTTC. Translation: CASRPLRGSSYEQYF.

The chain uses TRBV19 and TRBJ1-1; D gene ambiguous. Per the germline V gene, CDR1 is LNHDA and CDR2 is SQIVND (reference sequence). V was clipped by 5 bases and J by 4 bases, with 8 bases between them. This CDR3 comprises 12 residues. The CDR3 spells CASSPGFTEAFF. CDR3 coding DNA: TGTGCCAGTAGTCCAGGCTTCACTGAAGCTTTCTTT.

J is TRBJ1-1 and V is TRBV29-1, with 7 bases that match TRBD1. With V trimmed by 7 bases and J by 5 bases, 10 bases remained unmatched. The CDR3 is made up of 13 amino acids. Germline CDR1 reads SQVTM; CDR2 reads ANQGSEA. Here the CDR3 reads CSAQGGYLTEAFF. In DNA, the CDR3 is TGCAGCGCCCAAGGGGGCTACTTGACTGAAGCTTTCTTT.

This chain joins TRBV9 and TRBJ1-2; 8 bases agree with TRBD1. The germline V gene encodes CDR1 SGDLS and CDR2 YYNGEE. The V gene end was trimmed by 4 bases and the J gene end by 5 bases; junction bases not matched to a gene: 16. The CDR3 totals 17 residues. Here the CDR3 reads CASSSRTGPHLGYGYTF. The CDR3 DNA reads TGTGCCAGCAGCTCTCGGACAGGGCCACATTTAGGATATGGCTACACCTTC.

V gene TRBV5-1 combines with J gene TRBJ2-5; tentatively, D is TRBD1 or TRBD2 (5 bases each). The V gene's germline CDR1 is SGHRS and CDR2 YFSETQ. V was pared by 2 bases and J by 2 bases, with 13 bases between. This CDR3 comprises 15 residues. The DNA for the CDR3 is TGCGCCAGCAGCTTCATCGGGACGGGTCAAGAGACCCAGTACTTC. Its translation: CASSFIGTGQETQYF. Variable domain in full (rest from reference TRBV5-1 and TRBJ2-5): KAGVTQTPRYLIKTRGQQVTLSCSPISGHRSVSWYQQTPGQGLQFLFEYFSETQRNKGNFPGRFSGRQFSNSRSEMNVSTLELGDSALYLCASSFIGTGQETQYFGPGTRLLVL.

The chain combines TRBV19 with TRBJ1-5, with D unclear. In germline, CDR1 is LNHDA, CDR2 SQIVND (reference sequence). The V end was cut by 4 bases, the J end by 1 base, with 8 bases between. This CDR3 comprises 14 residues. The CDR3 region is CASSTPGSNQPQHF. In DNA, the CDR3 is TGTGCCAGTAGTACCCCGGGGAGCAATCAGCCCCAGCATTTT.

The chain links TRBV7-9 to TRBJ1-1; unclear D gene. The CDR3 has 14 residues. Germline V lookup: CDR1 SEHNR, CDR2 FQNEAQ (reference sequence). Trimming stripped 4 bases from V and 0 bases from J, with 9 bases between. CDR3: CASSSLPMNTEAFF. DNA for the CDR3: TGTGCCAGCAGCTCCCTCCCCATGAACACTGAAGCTTTCTTT.

The chain links TRBV10-3 to TRBJ1-5; 8 bases agree with TRBD1. V was pared by 3 bases and J by 4 bases, with 8 bases of the junction left unmatched. The CDR3 is 16 amino acids. Germline V gives CDR1 ENHRY, CDR2 SYGVKD. CDR3 sequence: CAISDHNRGGNQPQHF. The CDR3 DNA is TGTGCCATCAGTGATCACAACAGGGGGGGTAATCAGCCCCAGCATTTT.

This sequence joins TRBV7-8 and TRBJ2-1, with 11 positions matching TRBD2. The CDR3 contains 15 residues. Germline trimming cut 5 bases from V and 9 bases from J; bases unmatched to any gene: 9. CDR1 is SGHVS, CDR2 FQNEAQ, per germline. CDR3 protein: CASSTSGSLGSEQFF. Written as DNA, the CDR3 is TGTGCCAGCAGCACTAGCGGGAGCCTCGGGAGTGAGCAGTTCTTC.

This sequence joins TRBV28 and TRBJ1-2; tentatively, D is TRBD1 (5 bases). From germline, CDR1 is MDHEN and CDR2 SYDVKM. Trimming pared 3 bases from V and 7 bases from J, leaving 18 bases between. This CDR3 has 15 residues. The CDR3 region is CASSFWNRRQSGYTF. The CDR3 DNA reads as TGTGCCAGCAGTTTTTGGAACAGGCGGCAATCTGGCTACACCTTC.

The rearrangement links TRBV11-2 to TRBJ2-3; 9 bases agree with TRBD2. V shed 1 base, J shed 2 bases, and the junction held 7 bases outside the gene matches. The CDR3 extends over 17 amino acids. The germline V gene has CDR1 SGHAT and CDR2 FQNNGV. CDR3 bases: TGTGCCAGCAGCTTAGCCCCGCTAGCGGGGTTCACAGATACGCAGTATTTT. Its protein is CASSLAPLAGFTDTQYF.

This clone was picked up one time. The chain combines TRBV9 with TRBJ1-2; D not certain. The CDR3 is made up of 12 amino acids. V was clipped by 3 bases and J by 4 bases, with 7 bases between them. CDR1 and CDR2 from the germline V gene are SGDLS and YYNGEE. CDR3 loop: CASSAQVYGYTF. The CDR3 nucleotides read TGTGCCAGCAGCGCGCAGGTCTATGGCTACACCTTC.

In nucleotides, the CDR3 is TGTGCCAGCTCACCGACAGGGGACACTGAAGCTTTCTTT. Its protein product is CASSPTGDTEAFF. V and J are TRBV18 and TRBJ1-1; 8 positions agree with TRBD1. Germline CDR1 and CDR2: KGHSH and LQKENI. V trimming: 3 bases; J trimming: 3 bases; junction bases outside the gene matches: 0. The CDR3 runs to 13 residues.

The rearrangement joins TRBV5-4 to TRBJ2-5, with 14 bases lining up with TRBD2. This CDR3 contains 17 residues. V trimming: 3 bases; J trimming: 3 bases; junction bases outside the gene matches: 7. The V gene's germline CDR1 is SGHNT and CDR2 YYREEE (reference sequence). Written as DNA, the CDR3 is TGTGCCAGCAGCTGGGCCGGGACTAGCGGGAGAAAAGAGACCCAGTACTTC. Translating it yields CASSWAGTSGRKETQYF.

V and J are TRBV7-2 and TRBJ1-4, with D hard to call. This CDR3 is 11 amino acids long. The V end was cut by 5 bases, the J end by 5 bases, with 3 bases between. Per germline, CDR1 SGHTA and CDR2 FQGNSA. CDR3 residues: CASSRNEKLFF. In DNA, the CDR3 is TGTGCCAGCAGCCGCAATGAAAAACTGTTTTTT.

This chain joins TRBV4-2 and TRBJ1-4; TRBD1 aligns across 9 bases. With 0 bases clipped from V and 6 bases from J, the junction kept 2 bases outside the gene matches. Germline V gene data show CDR1 as LGHNA and CDR2 as YNFKEQ. CDR3 length: 15 amino acids. The CDR3 sequence is CASSQEGQGHEKLFF. In DNA form, the CDR3 reads TGTGCCAGCAGCCAAGAGGGACAGGGACATGAAAAACTGTTTTTT.